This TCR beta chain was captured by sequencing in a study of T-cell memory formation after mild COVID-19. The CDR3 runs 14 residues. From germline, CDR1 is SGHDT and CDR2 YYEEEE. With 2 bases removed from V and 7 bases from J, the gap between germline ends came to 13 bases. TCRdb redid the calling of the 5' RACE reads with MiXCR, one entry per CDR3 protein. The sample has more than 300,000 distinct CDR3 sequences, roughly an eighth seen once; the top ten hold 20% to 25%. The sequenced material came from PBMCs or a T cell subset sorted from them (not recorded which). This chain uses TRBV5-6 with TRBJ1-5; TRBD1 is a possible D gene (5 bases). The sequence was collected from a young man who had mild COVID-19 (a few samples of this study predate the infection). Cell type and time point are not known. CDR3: CASSFRDLGQPQHF. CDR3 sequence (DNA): TGTGCCAGCAGCTTCCGGGACCTCGGACAGCCCCAGCATTTT.